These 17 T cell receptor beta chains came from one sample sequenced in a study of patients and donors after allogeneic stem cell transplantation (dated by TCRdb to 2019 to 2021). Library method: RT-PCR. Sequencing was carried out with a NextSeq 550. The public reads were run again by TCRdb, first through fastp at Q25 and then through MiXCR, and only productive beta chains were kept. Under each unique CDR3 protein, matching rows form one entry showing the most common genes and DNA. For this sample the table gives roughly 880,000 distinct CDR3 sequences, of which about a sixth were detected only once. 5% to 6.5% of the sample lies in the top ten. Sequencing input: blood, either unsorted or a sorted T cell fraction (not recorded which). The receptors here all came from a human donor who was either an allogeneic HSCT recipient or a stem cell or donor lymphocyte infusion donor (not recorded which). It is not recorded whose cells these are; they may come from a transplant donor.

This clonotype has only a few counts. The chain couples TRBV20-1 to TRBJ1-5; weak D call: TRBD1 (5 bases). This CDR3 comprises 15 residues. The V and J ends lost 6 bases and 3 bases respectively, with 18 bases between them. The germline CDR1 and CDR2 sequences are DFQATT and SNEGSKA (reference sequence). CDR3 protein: CSAGGAQGANQPQHF. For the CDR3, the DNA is TGCAGTGCGGGCGGGGCTCAAGGGGCCAATCAGCCCCAGCATTTT.

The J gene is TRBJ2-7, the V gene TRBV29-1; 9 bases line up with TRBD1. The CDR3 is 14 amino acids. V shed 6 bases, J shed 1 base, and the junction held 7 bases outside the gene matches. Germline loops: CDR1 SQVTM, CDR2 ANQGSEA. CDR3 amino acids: CSVEPGTGSYEQYF. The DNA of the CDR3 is TGCAGCGTGGAACCCGGGACAGGGTCCTACGAGCAGTACTTC.

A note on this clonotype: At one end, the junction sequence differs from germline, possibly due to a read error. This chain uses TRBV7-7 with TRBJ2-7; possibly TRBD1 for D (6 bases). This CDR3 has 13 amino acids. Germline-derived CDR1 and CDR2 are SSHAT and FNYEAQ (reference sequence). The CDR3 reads CASSSTGQGEQYF. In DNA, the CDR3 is TGTGCTAGCAGCTCCACAGGGCAGGGCGAGCAGTACTTC.

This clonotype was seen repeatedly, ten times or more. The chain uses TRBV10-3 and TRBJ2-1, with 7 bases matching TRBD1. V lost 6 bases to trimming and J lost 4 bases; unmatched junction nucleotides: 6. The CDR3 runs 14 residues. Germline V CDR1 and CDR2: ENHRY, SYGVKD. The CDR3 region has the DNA TGTGCCATCAGGGGGACAGACAGTTACAATGAGCAGTTCTTC. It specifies CAIRGTDSYNEQFF.

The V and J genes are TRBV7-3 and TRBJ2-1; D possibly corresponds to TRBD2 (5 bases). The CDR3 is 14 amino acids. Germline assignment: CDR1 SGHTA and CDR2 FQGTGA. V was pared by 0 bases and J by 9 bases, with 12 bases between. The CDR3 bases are TGTGCCAGCAGCTTAACGTTGGGAGCAGGTGAGCAGTTCTTC. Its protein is CASSLTLGAGEQFF.

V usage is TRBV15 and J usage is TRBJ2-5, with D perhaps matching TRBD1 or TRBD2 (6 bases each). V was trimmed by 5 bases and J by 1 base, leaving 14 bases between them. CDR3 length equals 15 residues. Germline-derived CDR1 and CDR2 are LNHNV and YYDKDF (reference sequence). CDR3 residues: CATSAGGGSQETQYF. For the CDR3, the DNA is TGTGCCACCAGCGCCGGAGGGGGATCCCAAGAGACCCAGTACTTC.

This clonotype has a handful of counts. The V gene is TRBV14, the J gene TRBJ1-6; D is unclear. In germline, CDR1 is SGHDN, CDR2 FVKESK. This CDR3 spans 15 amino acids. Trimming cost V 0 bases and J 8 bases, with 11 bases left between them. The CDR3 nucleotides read TGTGCCAGCAGCCAAGAACCGTACAAGGATTCACCCCTCCACTTT. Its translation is CASSQEPYKDSPLHF.

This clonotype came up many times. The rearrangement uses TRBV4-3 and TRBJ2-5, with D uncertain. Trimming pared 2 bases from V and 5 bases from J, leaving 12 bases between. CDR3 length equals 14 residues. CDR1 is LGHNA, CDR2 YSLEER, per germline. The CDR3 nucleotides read TGCGCCAGCAGCCAATCCCTCGTGGGGGAGACCCAGTACTTC. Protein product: CASSQSLVGETQYF.

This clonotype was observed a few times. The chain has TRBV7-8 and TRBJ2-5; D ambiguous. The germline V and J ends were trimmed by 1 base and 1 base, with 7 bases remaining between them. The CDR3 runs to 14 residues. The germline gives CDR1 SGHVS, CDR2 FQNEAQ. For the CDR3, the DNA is TGTGCCAGCAGCTTAGTTAACAGCCAAGAGACCCAGTACTTC. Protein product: CASSLVNSQETQYF.

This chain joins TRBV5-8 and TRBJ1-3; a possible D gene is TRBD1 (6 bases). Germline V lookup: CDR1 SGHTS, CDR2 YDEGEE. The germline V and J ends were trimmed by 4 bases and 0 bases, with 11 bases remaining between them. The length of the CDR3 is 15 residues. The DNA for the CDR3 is TGTGCCAGCAGCCCGGACAGCAGCTCTGGAAACACCATATATTTT. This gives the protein CASSPDSSSGNTIYF.

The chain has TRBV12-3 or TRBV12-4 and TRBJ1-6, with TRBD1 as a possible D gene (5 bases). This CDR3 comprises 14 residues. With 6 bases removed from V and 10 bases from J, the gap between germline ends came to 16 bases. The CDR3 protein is CASRREPTESPLHF. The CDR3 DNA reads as TGTGCCAGCAGACGTGAACCGACAGAATCACCCCTCCACTTT.

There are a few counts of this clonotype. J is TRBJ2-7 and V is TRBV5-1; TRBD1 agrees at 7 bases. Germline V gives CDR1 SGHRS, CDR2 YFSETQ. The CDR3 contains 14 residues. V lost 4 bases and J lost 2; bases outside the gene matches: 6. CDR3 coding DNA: TGCGCCAGCAGCATAGACAGGGCCGCCTACGAGCAGTACTTC. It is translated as CASSIDRAAYEQYF.

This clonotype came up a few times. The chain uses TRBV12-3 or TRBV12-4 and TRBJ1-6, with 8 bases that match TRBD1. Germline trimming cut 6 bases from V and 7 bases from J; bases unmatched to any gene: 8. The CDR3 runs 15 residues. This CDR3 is CASRIRGPRNSPLHF. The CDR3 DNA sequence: TGTGCCAGCAGGATCAGGGGGCCGAGGAATTCACCCCTCCACTTT.

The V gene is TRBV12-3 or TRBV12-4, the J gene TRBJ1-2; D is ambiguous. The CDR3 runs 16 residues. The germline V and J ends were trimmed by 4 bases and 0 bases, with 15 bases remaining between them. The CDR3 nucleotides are TGTGCCAGCAGTTCGAGCGGCGGATCTTCTAACTATGGCTACACCTTC. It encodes CASSSSGGSSNYGYTF.

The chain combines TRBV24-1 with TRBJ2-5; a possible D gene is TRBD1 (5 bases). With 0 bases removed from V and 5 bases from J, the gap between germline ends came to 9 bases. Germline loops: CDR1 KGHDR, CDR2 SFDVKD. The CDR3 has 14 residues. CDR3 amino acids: CATSDLDSVETQYF. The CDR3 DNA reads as TGTGCCACCAGTGATTTGGACAGCGTTGAGACCCAGTACTTC.

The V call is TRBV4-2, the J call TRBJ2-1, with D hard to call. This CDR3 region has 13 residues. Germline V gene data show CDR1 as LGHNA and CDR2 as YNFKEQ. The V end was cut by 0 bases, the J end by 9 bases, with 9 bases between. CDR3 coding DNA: TGTGCCAGCAGCCAAGATTGGATCGGTGAGCAGTTCTTC. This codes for CASSQDWIGEQFF.

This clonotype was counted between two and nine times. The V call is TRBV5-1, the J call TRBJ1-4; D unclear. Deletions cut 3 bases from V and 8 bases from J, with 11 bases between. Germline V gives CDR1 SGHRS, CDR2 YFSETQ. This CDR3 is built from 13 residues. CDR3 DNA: TGCGCCAGCAGCTCAAATAGCGGGGAAAAACTGTTTTTT. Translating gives CASSSNSGEKLFF.